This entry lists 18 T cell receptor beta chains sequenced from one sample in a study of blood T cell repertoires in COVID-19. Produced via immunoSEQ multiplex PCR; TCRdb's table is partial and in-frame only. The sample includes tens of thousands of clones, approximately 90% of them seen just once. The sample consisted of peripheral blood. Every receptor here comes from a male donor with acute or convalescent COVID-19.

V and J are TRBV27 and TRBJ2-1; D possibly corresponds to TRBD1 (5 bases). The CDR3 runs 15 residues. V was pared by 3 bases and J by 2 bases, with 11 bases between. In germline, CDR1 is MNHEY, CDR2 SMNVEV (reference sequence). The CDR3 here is CASSFSRATYNEQFF. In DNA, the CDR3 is TGTGCCAGCAGTTTTTCCAGGGCAACCTACAATGAGCAGTTCTTC.

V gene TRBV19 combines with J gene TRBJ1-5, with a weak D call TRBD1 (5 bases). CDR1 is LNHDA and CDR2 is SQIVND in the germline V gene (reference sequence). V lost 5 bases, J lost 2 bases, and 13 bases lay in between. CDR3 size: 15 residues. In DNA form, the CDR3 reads TGTGCCAGTAGTCTCGACGGGGGTGGCAATCAGCCCCAGCATTTT. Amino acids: CASSLDGGGNQPQHF.

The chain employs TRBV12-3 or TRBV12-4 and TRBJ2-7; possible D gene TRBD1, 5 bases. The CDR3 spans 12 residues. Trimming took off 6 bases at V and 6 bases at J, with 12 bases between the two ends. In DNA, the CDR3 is TGTGCCAGCAGCCGACAGTTCTCCGAGCAGTACTTC. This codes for CASSRQFSEQYF.

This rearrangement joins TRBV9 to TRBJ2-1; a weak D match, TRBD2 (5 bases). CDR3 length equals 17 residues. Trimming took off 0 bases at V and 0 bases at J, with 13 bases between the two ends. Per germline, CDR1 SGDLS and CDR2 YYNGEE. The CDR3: CASSVGLASSSYNEQFF. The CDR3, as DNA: TGTGCCAGCAGCGTAGGGTTAGCTAGCAGCTCCTACAATGAGCAGTTCTTC.

This CDR3 is CASSPLTGGGEQFF. As DNA, the CDR3 is TGTGCCAGCAGCCCACTGACAGGGGGCGGCGAGCAGTTCTTC. V usage is TRBV11-3 and J usage is TRBJ2-1; 10 nucleotides match TRBD1. CDR1 is SGHNT and CDR2 is YENEEA in the germline V gene. CDR3 size: 14 residues. Trimming took 5 bases from V and 10 from J; bases not matched to a gene: 8.

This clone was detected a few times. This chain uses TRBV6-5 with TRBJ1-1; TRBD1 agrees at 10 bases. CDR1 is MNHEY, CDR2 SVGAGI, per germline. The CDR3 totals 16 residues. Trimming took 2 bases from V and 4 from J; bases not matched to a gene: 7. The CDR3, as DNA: TGTGCCAGCAGTTACGTGACAGGGGGCGCACGCACTGAAGCTTTCTTT. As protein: CASSYVTGGARTEAFF.

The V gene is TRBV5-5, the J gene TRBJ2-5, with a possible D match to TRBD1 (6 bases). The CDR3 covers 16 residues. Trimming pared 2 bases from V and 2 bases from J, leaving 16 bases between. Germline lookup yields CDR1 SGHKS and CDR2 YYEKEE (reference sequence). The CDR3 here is CASSFLPGTPQETQYF. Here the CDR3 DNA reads TGTGCCAGCAGCTTTCTGCCGGGGACACCGCAAGAGACCCAGTACTTC. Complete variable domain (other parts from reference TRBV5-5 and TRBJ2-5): DAGVTQSPTHLIKTRGQQVTLRCSPISGHKSVSWYQQVLGQGPQFIFQYYEKEERGRGNFPDRFSARQFPNYSSELNVNALLLGDSALYLCASSFLPGTPQETQYFGPGTRLLVL.

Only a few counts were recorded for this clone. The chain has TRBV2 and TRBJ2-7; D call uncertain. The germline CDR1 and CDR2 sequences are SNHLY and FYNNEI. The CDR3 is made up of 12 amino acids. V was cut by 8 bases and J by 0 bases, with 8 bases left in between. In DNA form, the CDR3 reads TGTGCCAGCCTTCAAGCCTCCTACGAGCAGTACTTC. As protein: CASLQASYEQYF.

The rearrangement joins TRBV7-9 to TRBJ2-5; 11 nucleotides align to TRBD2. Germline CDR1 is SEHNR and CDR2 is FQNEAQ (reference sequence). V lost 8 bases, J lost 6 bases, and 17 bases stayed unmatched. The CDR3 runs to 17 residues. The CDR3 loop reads CASDTQGSGGAGQTQYF. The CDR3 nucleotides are TGTGCCAGCGACACGCAGGGTAGCGGGGGGGCTGGGCAGACCCAGTACTTC.

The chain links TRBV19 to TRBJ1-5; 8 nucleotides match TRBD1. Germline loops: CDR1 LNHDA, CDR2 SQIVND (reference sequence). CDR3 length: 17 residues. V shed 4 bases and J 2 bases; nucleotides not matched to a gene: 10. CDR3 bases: TGTGCCAGTAGTACCCCTCAGGGGGCAGTCGGCAATCAGCCCCAGCATTTT. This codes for CASSTPQGAVGNQPQHF. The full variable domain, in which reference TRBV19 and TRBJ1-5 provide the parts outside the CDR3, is DGGITQSPKYLFRKEGQNVTLSCEQNLNHDAMYWYRQDPGQGLRLIYYSQIVNDFQKGDIAEGYSVSREKKESFPLTVTSAQKNPTAFYLCASSTPQGAVGNQPQHFGDGTRLSIL.

The CDR3 DNA follows: TGTGCCAGTAGACGGGACAGGGGATCCTACGAGCAGTACTTC. Its translation: CASRRDRGSYEQYF. The chain carries TRBV19 and TRBJ2-7; 10 bases are a match to TRBD1. Germline values: CDR1 LNHDA, CDR2 SQIVND (reference sequence). This CDR3 has 14 residues. Trimming took 6 bases from V and 1 from J; bases not matched to a gene: 3.

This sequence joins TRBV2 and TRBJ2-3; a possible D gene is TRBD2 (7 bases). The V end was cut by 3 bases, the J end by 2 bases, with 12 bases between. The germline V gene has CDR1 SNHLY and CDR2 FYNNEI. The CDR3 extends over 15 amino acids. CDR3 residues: CASSEGRGITDTQYF. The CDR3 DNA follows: TGTGCCAGCAGTGAGGGGAGGGGGATCACAGATACGCAGTATTTT.

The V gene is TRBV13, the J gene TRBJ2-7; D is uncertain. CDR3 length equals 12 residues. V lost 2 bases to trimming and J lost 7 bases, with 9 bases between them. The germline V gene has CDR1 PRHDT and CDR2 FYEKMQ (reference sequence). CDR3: CASSLRQREQYF. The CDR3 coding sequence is TGTGCCAGCAGCTTACGCCAGCGTGAGCAGTACTTC. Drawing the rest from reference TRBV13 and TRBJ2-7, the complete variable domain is AAGVIQSPRHLIKEKRETATLKCYPIPRHDTVYWYQQGPGQDPQFLISFYEKMQSDKGSIPDRFSAQQFSDYHSELNMSSLELGDSALYFCASSLRQREQYFGPGTRLTVT.

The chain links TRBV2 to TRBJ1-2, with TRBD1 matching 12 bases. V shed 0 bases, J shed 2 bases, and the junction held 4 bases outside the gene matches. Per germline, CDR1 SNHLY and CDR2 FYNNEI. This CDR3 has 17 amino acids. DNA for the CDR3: TGTGCCAGCAGTGAAGCTTCGGGACAGGGGGCGAACTATGGCTACACCTTC. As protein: CASSEASGQGANYGYTF. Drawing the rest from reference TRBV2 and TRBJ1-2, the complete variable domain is EPEVTQTPSHQVTQMGQEVILRCVPISNHLYFYWYRQILGQKVEFLVSFYNNEISEKSEIFDDQFSVERPDGSNFTLKIRSTKLEDSAMYFCASSEASGQGANYGYTFGSGTRLTVV.

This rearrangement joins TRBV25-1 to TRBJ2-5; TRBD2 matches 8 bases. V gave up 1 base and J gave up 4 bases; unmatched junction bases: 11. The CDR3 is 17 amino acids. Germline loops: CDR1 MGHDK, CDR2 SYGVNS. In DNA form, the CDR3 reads TGTGCCAGCAGTGAATCCTACGAGCGGGGGTCTCCAGAGACCCAGTACTTC. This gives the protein CASSESYERGSPETQYF.

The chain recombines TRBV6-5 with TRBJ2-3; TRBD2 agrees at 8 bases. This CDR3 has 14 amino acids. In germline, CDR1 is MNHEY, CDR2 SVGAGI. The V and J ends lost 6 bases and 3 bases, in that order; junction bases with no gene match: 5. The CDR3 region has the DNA TGTGCCAGCAGCCCCCGGGGGGGGACAGATACGCAGTATTTT. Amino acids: CASSPRGGTDTQYF.

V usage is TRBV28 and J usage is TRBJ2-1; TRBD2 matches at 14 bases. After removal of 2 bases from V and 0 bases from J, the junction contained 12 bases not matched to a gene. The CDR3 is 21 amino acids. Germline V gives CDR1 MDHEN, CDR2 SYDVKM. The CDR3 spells CASSLPFWTSGGPPSYNEQFF. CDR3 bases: TGTGCCAGCAGTTTACCCTTTTGGACTAGCGGGGGGCCGCCCTCCTACAATGAGCAGTTCTTC.

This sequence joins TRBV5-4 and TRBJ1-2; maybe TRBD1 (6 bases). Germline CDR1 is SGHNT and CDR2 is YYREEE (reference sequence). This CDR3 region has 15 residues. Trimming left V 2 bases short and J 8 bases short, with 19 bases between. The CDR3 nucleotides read TGTGCCAGCAGCTTTAGACAGGCCGGACCGGGGGGCTACACCTTC. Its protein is CASSFRQAGPGGYTF.